This TCR beta chain was documented in a study of blood T cell repertoires in COVID-19. This CDR3 spans 12 amino acids. Trimming pared 6 bases from V and 0 bases from J, leaving 6 bases between. Cohort allocation depended upon clinical history that participants reported. The method was immunoSEQ multiplex PCR; TCRdb's version includes in-frame clones alone and lacks a portion of them. The sample has 250,000 or so clones, approximately 90% seen once. The chain couples TRBV12-3 or TRBV12-4 to TRBJ2-7; D uncertain. This clonotype originated in a man aged 35 to 55 who had been exposed to COVID-19. The source material was PBMCs or T cells enriched from blood (not recorded which). CDR3 residues: CASRSNSYEQYF. The CDR3 DNA follows: TGTGCCAGCAGGAGTAACTCCTACGAGCAGTACTTC.